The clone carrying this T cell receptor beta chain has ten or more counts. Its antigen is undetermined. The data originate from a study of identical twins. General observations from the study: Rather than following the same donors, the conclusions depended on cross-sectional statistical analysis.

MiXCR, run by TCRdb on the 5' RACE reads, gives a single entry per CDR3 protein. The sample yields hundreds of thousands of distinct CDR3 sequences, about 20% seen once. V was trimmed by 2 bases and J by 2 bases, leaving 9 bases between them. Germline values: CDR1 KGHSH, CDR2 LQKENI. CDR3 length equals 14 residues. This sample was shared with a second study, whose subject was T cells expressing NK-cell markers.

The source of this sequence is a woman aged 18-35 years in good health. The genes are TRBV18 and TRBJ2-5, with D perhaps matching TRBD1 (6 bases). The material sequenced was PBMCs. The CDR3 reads CASSPWTEQETQYF. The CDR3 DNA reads TGTGCCAGCTCACCATGGACAGAGCAAGAGACCCAGTACTTC.